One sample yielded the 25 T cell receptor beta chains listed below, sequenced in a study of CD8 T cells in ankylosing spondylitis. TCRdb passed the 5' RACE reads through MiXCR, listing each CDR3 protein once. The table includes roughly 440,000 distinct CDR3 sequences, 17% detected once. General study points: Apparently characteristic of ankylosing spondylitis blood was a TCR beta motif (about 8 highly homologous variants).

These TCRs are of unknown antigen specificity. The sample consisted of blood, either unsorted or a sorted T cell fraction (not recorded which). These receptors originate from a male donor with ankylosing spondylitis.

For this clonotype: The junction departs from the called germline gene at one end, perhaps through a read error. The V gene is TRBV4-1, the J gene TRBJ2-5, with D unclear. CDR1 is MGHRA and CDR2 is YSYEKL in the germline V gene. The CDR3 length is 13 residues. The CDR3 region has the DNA TGCGCCAGCAGCCAAGAGGCCAGTCTTAGTCGTGACTTC. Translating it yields CASSQEASLSRDF.

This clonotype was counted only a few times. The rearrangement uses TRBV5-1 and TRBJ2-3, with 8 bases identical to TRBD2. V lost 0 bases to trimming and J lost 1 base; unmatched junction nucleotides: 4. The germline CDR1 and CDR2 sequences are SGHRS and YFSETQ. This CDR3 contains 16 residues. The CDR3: CASSLEVSGGTDTQYF. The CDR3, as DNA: TGCGCCAGCAGCTTGGAAGTTAGCGGGGGCACAGATACGCAGTATTTT.

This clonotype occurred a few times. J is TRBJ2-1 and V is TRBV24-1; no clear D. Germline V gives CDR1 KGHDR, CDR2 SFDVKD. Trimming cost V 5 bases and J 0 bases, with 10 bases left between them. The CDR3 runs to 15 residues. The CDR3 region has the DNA TGTGCCACCAGTGGGCCAGAGAGCTCCTACAATGAGCAGTTCTTC. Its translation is CATSGPESSYNEQFF.

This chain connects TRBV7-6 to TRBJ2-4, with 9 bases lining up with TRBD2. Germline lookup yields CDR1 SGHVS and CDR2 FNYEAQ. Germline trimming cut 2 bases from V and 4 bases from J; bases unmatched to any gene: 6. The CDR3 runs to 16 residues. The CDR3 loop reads CASSLIPAGGKNIQYF. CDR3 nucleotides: TGTGCCAGCAGCTTAATACCAGCGGGGGGAAAAAACATTCAGTACTTC.

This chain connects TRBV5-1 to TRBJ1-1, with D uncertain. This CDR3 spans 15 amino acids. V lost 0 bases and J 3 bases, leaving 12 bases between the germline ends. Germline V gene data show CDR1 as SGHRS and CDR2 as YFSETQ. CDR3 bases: TGCGCCAGCAGCTTGGAGTCCTCTTCCCACACTGAAGCTTTCTTT. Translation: CASSLESSSHTEAFF.

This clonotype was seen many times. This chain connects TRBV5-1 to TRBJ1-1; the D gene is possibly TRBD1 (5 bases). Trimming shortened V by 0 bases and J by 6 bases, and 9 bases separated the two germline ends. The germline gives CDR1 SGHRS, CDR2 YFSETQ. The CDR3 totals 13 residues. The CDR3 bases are TGCGCCAGCAGCTTGGAAGGGGAACCTGAAGCTTTCTTT. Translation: CASSLEGEPEAFF.

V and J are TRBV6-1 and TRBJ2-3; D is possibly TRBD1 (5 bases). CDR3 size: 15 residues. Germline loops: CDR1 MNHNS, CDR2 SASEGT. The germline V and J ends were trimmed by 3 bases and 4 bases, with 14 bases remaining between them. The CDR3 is CASSDLAGRSDTQYF. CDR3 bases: TGTGCCAGCAGTGACTTGGCAGGGCGGTCAGATACGCAGTATTTT.

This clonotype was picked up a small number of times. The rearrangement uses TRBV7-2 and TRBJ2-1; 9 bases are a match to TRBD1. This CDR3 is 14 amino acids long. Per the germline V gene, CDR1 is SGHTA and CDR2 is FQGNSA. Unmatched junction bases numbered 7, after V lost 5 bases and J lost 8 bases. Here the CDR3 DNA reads TGTGCCAGCAGCACCGGACAGGGGTTCGATGAGCAGTTCTTC. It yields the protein CASSTGQGFDEQFF.

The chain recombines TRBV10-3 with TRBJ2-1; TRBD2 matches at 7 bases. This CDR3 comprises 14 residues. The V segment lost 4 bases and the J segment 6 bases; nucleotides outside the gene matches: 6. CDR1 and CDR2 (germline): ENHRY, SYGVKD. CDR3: CAISASAGVNEQFF. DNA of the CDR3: TGTGCCATCAGTGCATCCGCGGGGGTCAATGAGCAGTTCTTC.

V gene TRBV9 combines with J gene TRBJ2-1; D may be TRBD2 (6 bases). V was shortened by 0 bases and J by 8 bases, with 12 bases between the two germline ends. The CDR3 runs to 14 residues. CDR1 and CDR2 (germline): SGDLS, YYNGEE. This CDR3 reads CASSVGGRRDEQFF. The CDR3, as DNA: TGTGCCAGCAGCGTAGGAGGGAGGAGGGATGAGCAGTTCTTC.

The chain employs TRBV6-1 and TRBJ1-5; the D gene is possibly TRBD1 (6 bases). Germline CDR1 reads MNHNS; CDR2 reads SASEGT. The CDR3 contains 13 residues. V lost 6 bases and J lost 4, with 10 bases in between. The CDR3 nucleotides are TGTGCCAGCAGGAGGACAGAGAATCAGCCCCAGCATTTT. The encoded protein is CASRRTENQPQHF.

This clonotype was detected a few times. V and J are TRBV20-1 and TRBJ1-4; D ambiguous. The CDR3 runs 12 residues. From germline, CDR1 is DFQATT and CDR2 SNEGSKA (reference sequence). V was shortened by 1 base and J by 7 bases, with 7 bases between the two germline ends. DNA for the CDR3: TGCAGTGCTAGAGTTCTTAGTGAAAAACTGTTTTTT. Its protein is CSARVLSEKLFF.

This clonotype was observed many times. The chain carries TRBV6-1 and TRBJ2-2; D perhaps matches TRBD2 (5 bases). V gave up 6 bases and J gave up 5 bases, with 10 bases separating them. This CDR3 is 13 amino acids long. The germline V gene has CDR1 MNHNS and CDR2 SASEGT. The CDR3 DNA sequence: TGTGCCAGCAGCAACACGGGGACCGGGGAGCTGTTTTTT. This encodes CASSNTGTGELFF.

In nucleotides, the CDR3 is TGTGCCAGCAGGGGACTAGCGTTATTAGATACGCAGTATTTT. Its protein is CASRGLALLDTQYF. This chain links TRBV6-1 with TRBJ2-3, with 10 bases aligning to TRBD2. The trim removed 6 bases at V and 5 bases at J, leaving 5 bases unmatched. CDR3 length: 14 residues. Germline CDR1 MNHNS, CDR2 SASEGT.

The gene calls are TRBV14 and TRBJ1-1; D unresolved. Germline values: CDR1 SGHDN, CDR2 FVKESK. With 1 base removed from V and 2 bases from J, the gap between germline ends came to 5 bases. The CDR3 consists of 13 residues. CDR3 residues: CASSQGINTEAFF. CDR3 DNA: TGTGCCAGCAGCCAAGGGATCAACACTGAAGCTTTCTTT.

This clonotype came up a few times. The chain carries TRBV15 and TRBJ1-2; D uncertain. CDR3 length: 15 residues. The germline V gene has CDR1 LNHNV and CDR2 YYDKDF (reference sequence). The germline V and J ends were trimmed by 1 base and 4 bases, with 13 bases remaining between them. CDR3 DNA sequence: TGTGCCACCAGCAGAGGGGAGGGCCGCCTCTATGGCTACACCTTC. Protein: CATSRGEGRLYGYTF.

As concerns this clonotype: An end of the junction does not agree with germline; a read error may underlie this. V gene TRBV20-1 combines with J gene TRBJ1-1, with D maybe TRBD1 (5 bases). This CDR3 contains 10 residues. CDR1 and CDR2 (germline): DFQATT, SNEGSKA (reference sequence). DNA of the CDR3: TGCAGCCCATTGGGGGGTGAAGCTCTCTTT. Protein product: CSPLGGEALF.

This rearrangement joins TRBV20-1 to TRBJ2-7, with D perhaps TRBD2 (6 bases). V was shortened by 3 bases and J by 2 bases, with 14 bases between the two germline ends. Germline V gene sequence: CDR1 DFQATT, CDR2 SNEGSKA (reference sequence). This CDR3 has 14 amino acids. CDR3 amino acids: CSASNRWGAYEQYF. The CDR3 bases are TGCAGTGCTAGTAACAGGTGGGGGGCCTACGAGCAGTACTTC.

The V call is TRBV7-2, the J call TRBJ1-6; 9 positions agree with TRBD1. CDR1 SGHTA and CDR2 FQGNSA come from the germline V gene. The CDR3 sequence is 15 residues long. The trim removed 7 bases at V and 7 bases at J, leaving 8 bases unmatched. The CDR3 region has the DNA TGTGCCAGCAACTATACGACAGGGGGGAATTCACCCCTCCACTTT. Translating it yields CASNYTTGGNSPLHF.

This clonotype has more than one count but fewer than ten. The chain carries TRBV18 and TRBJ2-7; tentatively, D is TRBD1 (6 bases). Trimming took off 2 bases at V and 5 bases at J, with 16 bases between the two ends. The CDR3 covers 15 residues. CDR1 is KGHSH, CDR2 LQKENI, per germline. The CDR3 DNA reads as TGTGCCAGCTCACCAGCCACAAGGGGGTTCGACGAGCAGTACTTC. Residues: CASSPATRGFDEQYF.

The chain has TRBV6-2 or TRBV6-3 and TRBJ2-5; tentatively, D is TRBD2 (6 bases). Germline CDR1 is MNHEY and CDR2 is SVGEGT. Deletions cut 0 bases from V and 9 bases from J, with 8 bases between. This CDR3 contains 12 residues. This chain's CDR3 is CASSYSGGPQYF. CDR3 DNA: TGTGCCAGCAGTTACTCAGGAGGGCCCCAGTACTTC.

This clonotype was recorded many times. CDR3: CSGSDGGSNQPQHF. The DNA of the CDR3 is TGCAGTGGTTCCGATGGGGGTAGCAATCAGCCCCAGCATTTT. The J gene is TRBJ1-5, the V gene TRBV20-1, with D maybe TRBD1 (5 bases). Germline V gives CDR1 DFQATT, CDR2 SNEGSKA (reference sequence). This CDR3 region has 14 residues. Trimming pared 7 bases from V and 0 bases from J, leaving 13 bases between.

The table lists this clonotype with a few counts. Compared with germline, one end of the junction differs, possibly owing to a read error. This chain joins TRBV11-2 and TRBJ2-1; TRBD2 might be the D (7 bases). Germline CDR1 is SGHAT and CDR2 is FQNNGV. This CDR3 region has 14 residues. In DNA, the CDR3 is TGTGCCAGCAGCGTAGATCGGGGGGCCCTTGAGCAGTTCTTC. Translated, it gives CASSVDRGALEQFF.

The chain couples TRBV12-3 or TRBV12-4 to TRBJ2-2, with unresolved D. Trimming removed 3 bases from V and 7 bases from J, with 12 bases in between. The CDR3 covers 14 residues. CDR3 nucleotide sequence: TGTGCCAGCAGTTTCCCCCCGCCTGTCGGGGAGCTGTTTTTT. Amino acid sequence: CASSFPPPVGELFF.

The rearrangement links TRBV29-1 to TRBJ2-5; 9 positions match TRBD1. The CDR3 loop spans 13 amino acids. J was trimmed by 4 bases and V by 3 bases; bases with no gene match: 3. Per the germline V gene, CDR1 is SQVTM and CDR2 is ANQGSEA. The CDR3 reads CSVDKQGAETQYF. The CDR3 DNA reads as TGCAGCGTTGATAAACAGGGGGCAGAGACCCAGTACTTC.